Listed below are T cell receptor beta chains from one sample, sequenced in a study of T cell responses to AZD1222 COVID-19 vaccine. Libraries were prepared by immunoSEQ multiplex PCR; TCRdb keeps only in-frame clonotypes and omits some of them. The data contain more than 140,000 clones, about 87% of them singletons. Here the sequenced sample was peripheral blood, taken on day 0 of AZD1222 vaccination. These receptors originate from an adult in good health. Both conserved end residues are trimmed from each CDR3.

J	V	CDR3
TRBJ1-6	TRBV30	AWSQGQSPLH
TRBJ1-2	TRBV19	ASSIRVGIYT
TRBJ2-5	TRBV18	ASSPPSQETQY
TRBJ2-1	TRBV7-9	ASSLAGEQF
TRBJ1-5	TRBV25-1	ASSAYGNQPQH
TRBJ1-1	TRBV6-8	ASSYRGSTEAF
TRBJ2-5	TRBV7-9	ASSLSVFGEETQY
TRBJ2-5	TRBV7-9	ASSLGNDPETQY
TRBJ1-6	TRBV7-3	ASSLYSNSPLH
TRBJ2-7	TRBV7-8	ASSFGRAPEQY
TRBJ2-1	TRBV9	ASSETSGRAYNEQF
TRBJ1-5	TRBV7-2	ASSPGFAQPQH
TRBJ2-3	TRBV11-2	ASSLVVPPDTQY
TRBJ1-2	TRBV28	ASNYRSDGYT
TRBJ1-2	TRBV9	ASSVNTGTVDSNYGYT
TRBJ1-4	TRBV4-3	ASSLLIGVANEKLF
TRBJ2-3	TRBV7-2	ASSLEPGLRAGTQY
TRBJ2-7	TRBV11-1	ASSSSLISYEQY
TRBJ2-1	TRBV7-9	AAFSRSYNEQF
TRBJ2-7	TRBV27	ASSPPGQEDYEQY
TRBJ2-1	TRBV9	ASSVSRGVYNEQF
TRBJ1-2	TRBV27	ASSLYGQGGNGYT
TRBJ1-6	TRBV2	ASSLRTGENSPLH
TRBJ1-2	TRBV28	ASSETGGDYGYT
TRBJ1-1	TRBV7-3	ASSQGGEAF
TRBJ1-5	TRBV9	ASSVRDNQPQH
TRBJ2-2	TRBV2	ASRRGLYTGELF
TRBJ1-1	TRBV4-3	ASSQDYGRTTEAF
TRBJ1-5	TRBV7-2	ASSLDTGAGYSNQPQH